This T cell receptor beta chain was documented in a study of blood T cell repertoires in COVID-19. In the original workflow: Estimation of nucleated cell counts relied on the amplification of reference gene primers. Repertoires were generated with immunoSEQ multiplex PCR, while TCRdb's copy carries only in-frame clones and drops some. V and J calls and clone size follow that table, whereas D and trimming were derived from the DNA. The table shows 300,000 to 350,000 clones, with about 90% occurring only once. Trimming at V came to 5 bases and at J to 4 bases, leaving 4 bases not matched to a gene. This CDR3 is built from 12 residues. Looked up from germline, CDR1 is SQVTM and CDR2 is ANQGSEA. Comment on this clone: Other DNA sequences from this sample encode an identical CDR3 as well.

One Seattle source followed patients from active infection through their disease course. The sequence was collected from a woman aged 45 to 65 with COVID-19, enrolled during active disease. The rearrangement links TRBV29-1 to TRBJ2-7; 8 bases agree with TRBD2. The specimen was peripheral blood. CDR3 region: CSVPGGGYEQYF. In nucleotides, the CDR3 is TGCAGCGTTCCCGGGGGGGGATACGAGCAGTACTTC.